The present entry profiles one T cell receptor (beta chain) with its context. The CDR3 spans 14 residues. The germline gives CDR1 LNHDA, CDR2 SQIVND (reference sequence). V shed 3 bases and J shed 6 bases, with 14 bases lying between them. Using immunoSEQ multiplex PCR, the repertoire was profiled, and TCRdb retains in-frame clones only, with some absent. The sample shows roughly 53,000 clones, approximately 84% of them seen only once. This entry is derived from a study of OX40 agonist ivuxolimab in advanced cancers. The chain links TRBV19 to TRBJ1-1; D remains ambiguous. The sample consisted of CD4+ or CD8+ T cells sorted from blood, taken in a trial of the OX40 agonist ivuxolimab. The origin of this receptor is an adult with an advanced solid tumor such as melanoma, head and neck, liver or kidney cancer. Written as DNA, the CDR3 is TGTGCCAGTAGTATGGAGGGAATGTGGGCTGAAGCTTTCTTT. Translated, it gives CASSMEGMWAEAFF.